The 11 T cell receptor beta chains below come from one sample, sequenced in a study of shared clonotypes between healthy human individuals. Clones were sequenced by immunoSEQ multiplex PCR, and TCRdb holds only the in-frame ones, with some missing. The sample holds about 2.1 million clones; around 93% are singletons and the top ten take about 1.7%. Naive CD8 cells comprised CD45RO-negative, CCR7-positively selected cells, excluding terminally differentiated effector memory CD45RA+ cells. Sequences were obtained from naive CD8+ T cells from PBMCs. Source of these receptors: a man aged 18 to 29 in good health. Some clones in this sample may be carry-over from other donors' samples.

The rearrangement links TRBV28 to TRBJ1-4; D unresolved. V lost 2 bases and J lost 5, with 6 bases in between. CDR1 MDHEN and CDR2 SYDVKM come from the germline V gene. The CDR3 is 13 residues long. CDR3 loop: CASSLRGNEKLFF. CDR3 bases: TGTGCCAGCAGTTTACGCGGAAATGAAAAACTGTTTTTT.

The chain couples TRBV27 to TRBJ1-5; D is perhaps TRBD1 (5 bases). CDR1 is MNHEY, CDR2 SMNVEV, per germline (reference sequence). The CDR3 covers 17 residues. With 5 bases removed from V and 3 bases from J, the gap between germline ends came to 20 bases. The CDR3 loop reads CASSPVQTYRFNQPQHF. CDR3 nucleotide sequence: TGTGCCAGCAGTCCCGTACAGACCTACAGGTTCAATCAGCCCCAGCATTTT.

This chain connects TRBV7-6 to TRBJ2-7, with a possible D match to TRBD1 (6 bases). V was pared by 1 base and J by 0 bases, with 13 bases between. The CDR3 runs 16 residues. The germline V gene encodes CDR1 SGHVS and CDR2 FNYEAQ. DNA of the CDR3: TGTGCCAGCAGCTTAGACGCCGGGACAACCTCCTACGAGCAGTACTTC. Residues: CASSLDAGTTSYEQYF.

The chain links TRBV10-3 to TRBJ2-3; D possibly corresponds to TRBD1 (6 bases). CDR1 and CDR2 (germline): ENHRY, SYGVKD. The CDR3 spans 15 residues. The V end lost 6 bases, the J end lost 0 bases, and 13 bases lay between the germline ends. The DNA for the CDR3 is TGTGCCATCAGGCAGACAGGATTGAGCACAGATACGCAGTATTTT. Its translation: CAIRQTGLSTDTQYF.

This clone occurred once. The chain employs TRBV30 and TRBJ2-7; no clear D. Looked up from germline, CDR1 is GTSNPN and CDR2 is SVGIG (reference sequence). The CDR3 spans 14 residues. Trimming left V 1 base short and J 1 base short, with 11 bases between. In DNA, the CDR3 is TGTGCCTGGAGTGACGTGGAGTGGTCCTACGAGCAGTACTTC. It is translated as CAWSDVEWSYEQYF.

This clone was seen once. Other DNA sequences in this specimen translate into the identical CDR3. The chain recombines TRBV27 with TRBJ2-2; no clear D gene. Trimming left V 3 bases short and J 3 bases short, with 2 bases between. Germline V CDR1 and CDR2: MNHEY, SMNVEV (reference sequence). This CDR3 region has 12 residues. CDR3 sequence reads: CASSFYTGELFF. The CDR3 DNA reads TGTGCCAGCAGTTTTTACACCGGGGAGCTGTTTTTT.

The chain carries TRBV19 and TRBJ2-6; the D is unclear. This CDR3 contains 14 residues. Germline V gene data show CDR1 as LNHDA and CDR2 as SQIVND (reference sequence). Trimming took 9 bases from V and 0 from J, leaving 9 bases between them. CDR3 sequence (DNA): TGTGCCAGCATGTACGTCTCTGGGGCCAACGTCCTGACTTTC. Translated: CASMYVSGANVLTF.

The chain carries TRBV10-3 and TRBJ2-2; D possibly uses TRBD1 or TRBD2 (6 bases each). Germline CDR1 and CDR2: ENHRY and SYGVKD. V dropped 11 bases and J dropped 7 bases, with 14 bases sitting between them. The CDR3 contains 12 residues. CDR3 protein: CASYGGNGELFF. The CDR3 DNA sequence: TGTGCCTCCTACGGGGGCAACGGGGAGCTGTTTTTT.

The chain recombines TRBV25-1 with TRBJ2-3; 10 bases fit TRBD2. This CDR3 has 17 amino acids. Germline trimming cut 1 base from V and 2 bases from J; bases unmatched to any gene: 6. Germline V gene sequence: CDR1 MGHDK, CDR2 SYGVNS. This CDR3 reads CASSEWGTSDTTDTQYF. The DNA for the CDR3 is TGTGCCAGCAGTGAATGGGGGACTAGCGACACCACAGATACGCAGTATTTT.

J is TRBJ1-1 and V is TRBV11-2; unclear D gene. V was cut by 4 bases and J by 6 bases, with 15 bases left in between. The CDR3 is 14 residues long. CDR1 and CDR2 from the germline V gene are SGHAT and FQNNGV. In DNA form, the CDR3 reads TGTGCCAGCAGCTACTCCCCGAGCCGGTCTGAAGCTTTCTTT. This encodes CASSYSPSRSEAFF.

V usage is TRBV29-1 and J usage is TRBJ1-4; 9 bases are shared with TRBD1. V lost 4 bases and J lost 14; bases outside the gene matches: 11. Germline-derived CDR1 and CDR2 are SQVTM and ANQGSEA. The CDR3 has 13 amino acids. CDR3 loop: CSVGLGTGRPLFF. As DNA, the CDR3 is TGCAGCGTTGGTCTCGGGACAGGGAGACCCCTGTTTTTT.